This T cell receptor beta chain came from a study of cytomegalovirus exposure and HLA in healthy donors. Germline-derived CDR1 and CDR2 are SGHNT and YYREEE (reference sequence). With V trimmed by 5 bases and J by 7 bases, 13 bases remained unmatched. This CDR3 has 16 residues. The PCR employed 60 Vbeta primers together with 13 Jbeta primers. Libraries were prepared by immunoSEQ multiplex PCR; TCRdb keeps only in-frame clonotypes and omits some of them. Of about 120,000 clones in the sample, around 70% were seen once. This sequence originates from a woman aged 50 to 60 in good health and CMV-seropositive. The chain combines TRBV5-4 with TRBJ2-2; 8 nucleotides agree with TRBD2. The source material was PBMCs. CDR3 loop: CASSYQGLGGVGELFF. DNA for the CDR3: TGTGCCAGCAGTTATCAGGGACTAGGAGGTGTCGGGGAGCTGTTTTTT. The full variable domain, rest sourced from reference TRBV5-4 and TRBJ2-2, is ETGVTQSPTHLIKTRGQQVTLRCSSQSGHNTVSWYQQALGQGPQFIFQYYREEENGRGNFPPRFSGLQFPNYSSELNVNALELDDSALYLCASSYQGLGGVGELFFGEGSRLTVL.